The 7 T cell receptor beta chains listed next were all sequenced from one sample in a study of blood T cells in healthy people across ages. Primers used in a second PCR of about 6 to 11 cycles were a sample-barcoded 5' primer and a J-beta primer mix. TCRdb ran MiXCR on the 5' RACE reads and lists one entry per CDR3 protein. The table lists fewer than 2,000,000 distinct CDR3 sequences, about two fifths of them singletons. Sample: blood. The receptors derive from a human donor in good health.

This clonotype was seen more than once but under ten times. The chain joins TRBV9 to TRBJ2-1; no clear D gene. The CDR3 runs to 13 residues. Per the germline V gene, CDR1 is SGDLS and CDR2 is YYNGEE. V was trimmed by 4 bases and J by 4 bases, leaving 9 bases between them. The CDR3 DNA is TGTGCCAGCAGCATGACGGATTACAATGAGCAGTTCTTC. As protein: CASSMTDYNEQFF.

The chain has TRBV7-2 and TRBJ1-1, with no clear D. This CDR3 spans 15 amino acids. CDR1 and CDR2 from the germline V gene are SGHTA and FQGNSA. Trimming stripped 6 bases from V and 2 bases from J, with 16 bases between. In DNA form, the CDR3 reads TGTGCCAGCAGTTTTTCCCCCCGGTCCAACACTGAAGCTTTCTTT. The encoded protein is CASSFSPRSNTEAFF.

CDR3 protein: CASSFDRIPDTQYF. CDR3 nucleotides: TGTGCCAGCAGTTTCGACAGAATCCCCGATACGCAGTATTTT. The chain links TRBV12-3 or TRBV12-4 to TRBJ2-3; TRBD1 might be the D (5 bases). This CDR3 contains 14 residues. V was cut by 3 bases and J by 6 bases, with 13 bases left in between.

The chain carries TRBV9 and TRBJ1-2; D is perhaps TRBD1 (5 bases). This CDR3 is 14 amino acids long. Trimming removed 3 bases from V and 2 bases from J, with 11 bases in between. Germline V gene sequence: CDR1 SGDLS, CDR2 YYNGEE. In DNA, the CDR3 is TGTGCCAGCAGCGGTATCCAGGGAAACTATGGCTACACCTTC. Amino acid sequence: CASSGIQGNYGYTF.

The chain is built from TRBV7-9 and TRBJ1-1; no clear D. This CDR3 spans 14 amino acids. Germline loops: CDR1 SEHNR, CDR2 FQNEAQ (reference sequence). V lost 5 bases, J lost 4 bases, and 14 bases lay in between. The CDR3 DNA reads TGTGCCAGCAGCACGGGTGTGGTGGCCACTGAAGCTTTCTTT. This gives the protein CASSTGVVATEAFF.

As to this clonotype: One end of the junction fails to match germline, which may point to a read error. The chain has TRBV4-3 and TRBJ2-5; possibly TRBD2 for D (5 bases). The CDR3 has 14 amino acids. Per germline, CDR1 LGHNA and CDR2 YSLEER. The CDR3 coding sequence is TGCACCAGCAGCCAAGGTACTAGTCTGGAGATCCAGTACTTC. Protein: CTSSQGTSLEIQYF.

The V call is TRBV19, the J call TRBJ2-7; D is possibly TRBD2 (6 bases). The germline gives CDR1 LNHDA, CDR2 SQIVND (reference sequence). The CDR3 spans 15 residues. V was clipped by 3 bases and J by 0 bases, with 12 bases between them. The CDR3 region has the DNA TGTGCCAGTAGTATCGGAGGGACGGACTCCTACGAGCAGTACTTC. Its translation is CASSIGGTDSYEQYF.